This T cell receptor beta chain was captured by sequencing in a study of beta chain features in type 1 diabetes. Germline V gene data show CDR1 as SGDLS and CDR2 as YYNGEE. The CDR3 has 16 amino acids. Trimming cost V 0 bases and J 8 bases; bases outside gene matches: 8. All of the isolated RNA was reverse transcribed, so expressed TCRB transcripts were sequenced. Sequenced by immunoSEQ multiplex PCR; TCRdb stores in-frame clones only, minus some. Of fewer than 200,000 clones listed, approximately 8.1% are singletons. This clonotype was obtained from a man aged 18 to 35 in good health. Source material: central memory CD4+ T cells from blood. V gene TRBV9 combines with J gene TRBJ1-3; 10 positions agree with TRBD1. The CDR3, as DNA: TGTGCCAGCAGCGTAGCACCCGGGACAGGGGTTGACACCATATATTTT. This translates into CASSVAPGTGVDTIYF.